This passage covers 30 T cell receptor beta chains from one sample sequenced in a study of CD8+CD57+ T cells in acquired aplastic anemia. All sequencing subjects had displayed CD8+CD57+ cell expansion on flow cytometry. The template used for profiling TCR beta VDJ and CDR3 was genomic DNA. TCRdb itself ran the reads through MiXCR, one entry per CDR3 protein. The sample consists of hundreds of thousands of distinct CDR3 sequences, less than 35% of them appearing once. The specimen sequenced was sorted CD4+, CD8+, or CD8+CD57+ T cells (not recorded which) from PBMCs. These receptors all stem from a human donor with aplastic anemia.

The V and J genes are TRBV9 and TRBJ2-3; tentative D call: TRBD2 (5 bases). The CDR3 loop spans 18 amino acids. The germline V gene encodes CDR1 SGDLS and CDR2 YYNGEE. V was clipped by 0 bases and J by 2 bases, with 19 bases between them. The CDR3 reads CASSVATAGVTFTDTQYF. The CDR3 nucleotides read TGTGCCAGCAGCGTAGCTACTGCGGGTGTAACTTTCACAGATACGCAGTATTTT.

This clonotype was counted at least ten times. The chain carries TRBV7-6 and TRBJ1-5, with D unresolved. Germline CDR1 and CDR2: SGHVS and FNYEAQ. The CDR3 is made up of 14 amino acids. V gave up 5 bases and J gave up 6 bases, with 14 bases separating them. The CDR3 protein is CASSPSGVGQPQHF. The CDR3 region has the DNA TGTGCCAGCAGCCCCAGCGGTGTCGGTCAGCCCCAGCATTTT.

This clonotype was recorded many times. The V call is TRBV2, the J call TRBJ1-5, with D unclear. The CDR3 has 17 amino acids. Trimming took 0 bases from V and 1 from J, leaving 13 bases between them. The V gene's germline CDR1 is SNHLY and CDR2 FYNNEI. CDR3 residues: CASSEATRPRSNQPQHF. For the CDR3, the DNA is TGTGCCAGCAGTGAAGCAACCCGACCCAGGAGCAATCAGCCCCAGCATTTT.

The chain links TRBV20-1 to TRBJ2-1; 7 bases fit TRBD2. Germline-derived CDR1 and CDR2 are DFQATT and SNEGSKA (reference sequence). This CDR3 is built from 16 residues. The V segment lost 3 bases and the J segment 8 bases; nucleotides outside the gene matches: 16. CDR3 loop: CSASGLSAGVRDEQFF. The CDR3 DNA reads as TGCAGTGCTAGCGGGCTCTCCGCGGGAGTAAGGGATGAGCAGTTCTTC.

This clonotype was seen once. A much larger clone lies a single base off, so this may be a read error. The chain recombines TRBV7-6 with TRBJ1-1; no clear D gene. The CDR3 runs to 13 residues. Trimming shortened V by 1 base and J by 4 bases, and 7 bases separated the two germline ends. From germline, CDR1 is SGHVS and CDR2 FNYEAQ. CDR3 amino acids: CASSLEECTEAFF. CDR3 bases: TGTGCCAGCAGCTTAGAAGAGTGCACTGAAGCTTTCTTT.

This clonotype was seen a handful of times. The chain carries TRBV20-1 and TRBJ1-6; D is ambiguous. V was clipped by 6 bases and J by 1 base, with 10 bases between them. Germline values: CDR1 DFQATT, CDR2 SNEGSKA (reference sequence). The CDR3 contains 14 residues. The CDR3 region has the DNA TGCAGTGCAAAGACAAATTCCTATAATTCACCCCTCCACTTT. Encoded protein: CSAKTNSYNSPLHF.

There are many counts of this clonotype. CDR3 sequence: CASRSRGSDEKLFF. In DNA form, the CDR3 reads TGTGCCAGTAGGAGCAGGGGTTCGGATGAAAAACTGTTTTTT. The J gene is TRBJ1-4, the V gene TRBV19; D is perhaps TRBD1 (6 bases). Germline CDR1 and CDR2: LNHDA and SQIVND (reference sequence). The CDR3 runs to 14 residues. Trimming took off 6 bases at V and 6 bases at J, with 14 bases between the two ends. Variable domain in full (rest from reference TRBV19 and TRBJ1-4): DGGITQSPKYLFRKEGQNVTLSCEQNLNHDAMYWYRQDPGQGLRLIYYSQIVNDFQKGDIAEGYSVSREKKESFPLTVTSAQKNPTAFYLCASRSRGSDEKLFFGSGTQLSVL.

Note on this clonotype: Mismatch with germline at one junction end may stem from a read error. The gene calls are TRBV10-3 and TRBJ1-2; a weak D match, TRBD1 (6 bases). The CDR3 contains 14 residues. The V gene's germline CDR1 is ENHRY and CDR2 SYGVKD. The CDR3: CASSPTMDSYGYAF. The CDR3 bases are TGTGCCAGCAGTCCCACGATGGACAGCTATGGCTACGCCTTC.

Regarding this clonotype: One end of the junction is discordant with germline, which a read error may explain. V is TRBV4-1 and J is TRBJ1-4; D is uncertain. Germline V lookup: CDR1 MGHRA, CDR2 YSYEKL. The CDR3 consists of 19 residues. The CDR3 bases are TGCGCCAGCAGCCAAGTTCCAAGGGTACACTCTAGAACTAATGAAAAACTGTTCTTT. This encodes CASSQVPRVHSRTNEKLFF.

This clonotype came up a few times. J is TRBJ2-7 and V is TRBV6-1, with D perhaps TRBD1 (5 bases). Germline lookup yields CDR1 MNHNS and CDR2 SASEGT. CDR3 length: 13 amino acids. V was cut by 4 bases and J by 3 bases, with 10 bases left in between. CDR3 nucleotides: TGTGCCAGCAGTGTGGACATTTTCTACGAGCAGTACTTC. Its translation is CASSVDIFYEQYF.

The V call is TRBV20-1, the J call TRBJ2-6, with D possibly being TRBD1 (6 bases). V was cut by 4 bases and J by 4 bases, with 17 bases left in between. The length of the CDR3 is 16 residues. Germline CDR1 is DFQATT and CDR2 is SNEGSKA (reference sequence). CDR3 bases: TGCAGTGCTAAGGACAGCGGAGTAGCGGGGGCCAACGTCCTGACTTTC. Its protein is CSAKDSGVAGANVLTF.

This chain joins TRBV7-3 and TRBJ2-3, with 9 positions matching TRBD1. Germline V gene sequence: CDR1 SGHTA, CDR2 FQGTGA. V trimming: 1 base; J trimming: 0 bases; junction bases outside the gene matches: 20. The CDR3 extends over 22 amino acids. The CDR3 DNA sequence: TGTGCCAGCAGCTTAAGAGTCGGGACAGGGAGTTTGCGGGGGCCTAGCACAGATACGCAGTATTTT. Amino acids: CASSLRVGTGSLRGPSTDTQYF.

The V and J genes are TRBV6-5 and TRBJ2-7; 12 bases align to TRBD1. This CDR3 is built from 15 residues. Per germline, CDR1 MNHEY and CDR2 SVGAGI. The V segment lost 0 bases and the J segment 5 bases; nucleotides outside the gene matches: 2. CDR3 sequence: CASSYSGQGANEQYF. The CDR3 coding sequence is TGTGCCAGCAGTTACTCGGGACAGGGGGCCAACGAGCAGTACTTC.

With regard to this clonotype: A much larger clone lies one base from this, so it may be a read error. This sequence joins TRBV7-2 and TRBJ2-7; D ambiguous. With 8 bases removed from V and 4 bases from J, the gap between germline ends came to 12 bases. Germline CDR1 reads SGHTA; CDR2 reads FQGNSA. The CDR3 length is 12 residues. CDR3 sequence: CASGRPGYEQYF. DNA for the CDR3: TGTGCCAGCGGCAGACCCGGGTACGAGCAGTACTTC.

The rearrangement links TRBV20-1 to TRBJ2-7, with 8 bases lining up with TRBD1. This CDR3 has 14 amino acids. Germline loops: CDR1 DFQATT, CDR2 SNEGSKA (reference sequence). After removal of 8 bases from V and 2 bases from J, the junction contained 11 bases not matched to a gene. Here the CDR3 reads CSKKKGQDPYEQYF. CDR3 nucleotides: TGCAGTAAAAAAAAGGGACAGGACCCCTACGAGCAGTACTTC.

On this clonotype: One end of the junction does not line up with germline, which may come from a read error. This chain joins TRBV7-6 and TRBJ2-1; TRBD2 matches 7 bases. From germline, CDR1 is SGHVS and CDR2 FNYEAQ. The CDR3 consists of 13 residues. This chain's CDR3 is CASSLVAGDERFF. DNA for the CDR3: TGTGCCAGCAGCTTAGTTGCGGGAGATGAGCGGTTCTTC.

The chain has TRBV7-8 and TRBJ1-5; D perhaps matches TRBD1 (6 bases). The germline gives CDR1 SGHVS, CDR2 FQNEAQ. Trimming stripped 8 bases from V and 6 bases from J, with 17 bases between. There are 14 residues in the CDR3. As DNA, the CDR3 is TGTGCCAGCGGCCCGGGGACAAACGTTCAGCCCCAGCATTTT. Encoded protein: CASGPGTNVQPQHF.

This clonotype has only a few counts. CDR3 bases: TGTGCCAGCCGCGTGTCCCGGGGTGGTACTGAAGCTTTCTTT. Translating it yields CASRVSRGGTEAFF. The V gene is TRBV12-3 or TRBV12-4, the J gene TRBJ1-1; no definite D call. The CDR3 contains 14 residues. V dropped 8 bases and J dropped 5 bases, with 18 bases sitting between them.

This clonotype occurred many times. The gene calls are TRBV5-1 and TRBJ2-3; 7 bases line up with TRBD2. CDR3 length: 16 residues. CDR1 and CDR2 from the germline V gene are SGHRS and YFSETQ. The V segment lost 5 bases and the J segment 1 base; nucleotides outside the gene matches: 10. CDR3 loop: CASRTRLAPGTDTQYF. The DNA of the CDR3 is TGCGCCAGCAGGACAAGACTAGCACCCGGCACAGATACGCAGTATTTT. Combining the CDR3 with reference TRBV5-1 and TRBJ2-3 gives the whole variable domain KAGVTQTPRYLIKTRGQQVTLSCSPISGHRSVSWYQQTPGQGLQFLFEYFSETQRNKGNFPGRFSGRQFSNSRSEMNVSTLELGDSALYLCASRTRLAPGTDTQYFGPGTRLTVL.

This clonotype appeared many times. The CDR3 nucleotides read TGCAGTGCCACACAAACAGGGAACTATGGCTACACCTTC. Residues: CSATQTGNYGYTF. V and J are TRBV20-1 and TRBJ1-2; tentative D call: TRBD1 (6 bases). There are 13 residues in the CDR3. Per the germline V gene, CDR1 is DFQATT and CDR2 is SNEGSKA (reference sequence). Trimming took off 6 bases at V and 2 bases at J, with 13 bases between the two ends.

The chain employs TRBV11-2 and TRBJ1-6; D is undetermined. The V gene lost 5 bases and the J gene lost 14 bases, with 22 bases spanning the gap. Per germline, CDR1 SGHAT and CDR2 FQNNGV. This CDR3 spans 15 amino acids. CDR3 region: CASSPSPGSSRALHF. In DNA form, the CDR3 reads TGTGCCAGCAGCCCCAGCCCCGGGTCCTCGAGGGCCCTCCACTTT.

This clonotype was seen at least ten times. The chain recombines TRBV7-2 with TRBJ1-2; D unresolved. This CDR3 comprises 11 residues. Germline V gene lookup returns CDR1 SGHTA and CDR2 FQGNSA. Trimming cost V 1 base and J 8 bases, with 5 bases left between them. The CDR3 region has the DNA TGTGCCAGCAGCTTAGAGGCGGGCTACACCTTC. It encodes CASSLEAGYTF.

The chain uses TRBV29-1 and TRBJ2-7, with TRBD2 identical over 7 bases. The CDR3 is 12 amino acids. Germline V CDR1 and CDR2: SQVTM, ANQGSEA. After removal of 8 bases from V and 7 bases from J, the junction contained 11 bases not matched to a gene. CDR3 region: CSSEPNGREQYF. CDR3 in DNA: TGCAGCAGTGAACCCAACGGGAGGGAGCAGTACTTC.

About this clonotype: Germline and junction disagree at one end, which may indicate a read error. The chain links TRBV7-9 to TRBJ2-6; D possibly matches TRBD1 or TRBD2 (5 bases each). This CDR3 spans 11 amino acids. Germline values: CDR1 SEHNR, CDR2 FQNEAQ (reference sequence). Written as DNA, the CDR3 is TGTGCTTTGTCCGGGGCCAACGTCCCGACTTTC. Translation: CALSGANVPTF.

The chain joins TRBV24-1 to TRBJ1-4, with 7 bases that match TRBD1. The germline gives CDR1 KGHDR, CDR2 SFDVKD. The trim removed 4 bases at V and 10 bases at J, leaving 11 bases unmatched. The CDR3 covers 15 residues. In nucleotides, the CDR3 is TGTGCCACCAGTGACCCCGACAGGGTTGGGGTAAAACTGTTTTTT. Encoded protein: CATSDPDRVGVKLFF.

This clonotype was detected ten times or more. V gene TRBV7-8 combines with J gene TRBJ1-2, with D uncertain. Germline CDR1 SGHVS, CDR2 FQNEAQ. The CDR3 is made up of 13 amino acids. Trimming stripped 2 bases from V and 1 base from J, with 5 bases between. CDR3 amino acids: CASSLKDNYGYTF. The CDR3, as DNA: TGTGCCAGCAGCTTAAAAGATAACTATGGCTACACCTTC. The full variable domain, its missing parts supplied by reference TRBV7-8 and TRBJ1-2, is GAGVSQSPRYKVAKRGQDVALRCDPISGHVSLFWYQQALGQGPEFLTYFQNEAQLDKSGLPSDRFFAERPEGSVSTLKIQRTQQEDSAVYLCASSLKDNYGYTFGSGTRLTVV.

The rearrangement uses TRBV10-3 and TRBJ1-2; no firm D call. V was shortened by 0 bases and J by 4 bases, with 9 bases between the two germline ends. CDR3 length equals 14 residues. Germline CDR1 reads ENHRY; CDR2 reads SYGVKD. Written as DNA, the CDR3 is TGTGCCATCAGTGAGTCGGAAGGGTCCTATGGCTACACCTTC. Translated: CAISESEGSYGYTF.

The CDR3 reads CASSQDLVGQRNSPLHF. For the CDR3, the DNA is TGTGCCAGCAGCCAAGATTTGGTCGGACAGCGTAATTCACCCCTCCACTTT. J is TRBJ1-6 and V is TRBV4-2; tentative D call: TRBD1 (6 bases). This CDR3 region has 17 residues. V was shortened by 0 bases and J by 6 bases, with 15 bases between the two germline ends. Germline assignment: CDR1 LGHNA and CDR2 YNFKEQ.

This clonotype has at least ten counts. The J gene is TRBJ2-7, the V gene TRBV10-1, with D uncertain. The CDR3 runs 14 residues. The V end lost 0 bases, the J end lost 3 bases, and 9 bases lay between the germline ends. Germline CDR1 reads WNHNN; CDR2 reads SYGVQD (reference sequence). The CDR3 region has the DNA TGCGCCAGCAGTGAGTCCCTAGTAAACTACGAGCAGTACTTC. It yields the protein CASSESLVNYEQYF.

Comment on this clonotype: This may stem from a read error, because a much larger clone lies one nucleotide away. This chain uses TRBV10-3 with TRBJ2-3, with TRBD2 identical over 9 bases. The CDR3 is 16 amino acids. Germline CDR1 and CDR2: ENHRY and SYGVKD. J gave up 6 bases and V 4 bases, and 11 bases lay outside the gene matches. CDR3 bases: TGTGCCATCAGTGGTTACCGGCGGGGGGGCATGGATACGCAGTATTTT. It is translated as CAISGYRRGGMDTQYF.